The present T cell receptor beta chain was sequenced within a study of blood T cell repertoires in COVID-19. Across the study: The origin of the acute and convalescent COVID-19 samples was the United States, Italy and Spain.

The CDR3 is 13 amino acids. V dropped 5 bases and J dropped 14 bases, with 19 bases sitting between them. CDR1 is LGHDT, CDR2 YNNKEL, per germline (reference sequence). The method was immunoSEQ multiplex PCR; TCRdb's version includes in-frame clones alone and lacks a portion of them. The sample contains fewer than 400,000 clones, over 85% of which appear only once. Followed longitudinally, the Seattle patients had been enrolled during active infection. Source material: peripheral blood. The J gene is TRBJ2-1, the V gene TRBV3-1 (or the pseudogene TRBV3-2); D may be TRBD1 (6 bases). The TCR sequence derives from a woman under 40 with COVID-19, enrolled during active disease. The CDR3 protein is CASSDTTGTFEFF. Written as DNA, the CDR3 is TGTGCCAGCAGCGACACAACAGGGACATTTGAGTTCTTC.